The 31 T cell receptor beta chains reported below all come from one sample, sequenced in a study of technical replicates of blood from several donors. Sequencing was performed with immunoSEQ multiplex PCR; in TCRdb, only in-frame clones are kept and a portion is missing. Of fewer than 100,000 clones in the sample, nearly 97% were seen once. Sequencing was carried out using T cells isolated from PBMCs. Receptors originate from a human donor in good health.

The rearrangement joins TRBV9 to TRBJ1-2; D gene uncertain. V dropped 5 bases and J dropped 6 bases, with 17 bases sitting between them. This CDR3 is built from 14 residues. The V gene's germline CDR1 is SGDLS and CDR2 YYNGEE. The CDR3 sequence: CASSPTSTGDGYTF. CDR3 DNA: TGTGCCAGCAGTCCAACCTCGACCGGGGATGGCTACACCTTC.

V gene TRBV7-9 combines with J gene TRBJ2-2; D is unresolved. Germline V gene lookup returns CDR1 SEHNR and CDR2 FQNEAQ (reference sequence). The CDR3 extends over 18 amino acids. The germline V and J ends were trimmed by 6 bases and 0 bases, with 20 bases remaining between them. The CDR3 loop is CASRTSGLISTNTGELFF. In nucleotides, the CDR3 is TGTGCCAGCAGAACAAGTGGCTTGATTTCGACGAACACCGGGGAGCTGTTTTTT.

The genes are TRBV27 and TRBJ2-7, with D tentatively TRBD1 (6 bases). CDR1 and CDR2 from the germline V gene are MNHEY and SMNVEV (reference sequence). Trimming shortened V by 5 bases and J by 3 bases, and 14 bases separated the two germline ends. The CDR3 runs to 14 residues. CDR3 sequence (DNA): TGTGCCAGCAGTGATCGGGACAAATACTACGAGCAGTACTTC. This sequence encodes CASSDRDKYYEQYF.

On this clone itself: An end of the junction does not agree with germline; a read error may underlie this. The chain is built from TRBV5-1 and TRBJ1-5; unclear D gene. CDR3 length: 15 amino acids. Germline V lookup: CDR1 SGHRS, CDR2 YFSETQ. CDR3 sequence reads: CASSLDGDSNQPQHF. The CDR3 region has the DNA TGCGCCAGCAGTTTGGACGGGGATAGCAATCAGCCCCAGCATTTT.

The CDR3 sequence: CSAVLNTEAFF. The CDR3 region has the DNA TGCAGCGCCGTCCTGAACACTGAAGCTTTCTTT. The genes are TRBV29-1 and TRBJ1-1; no reliable D call. CDR3 length: 11 residues. Between the trimmed V and J ends, which lost 7 bases and 0 bases, there was a span of 6 bases. The germline V gene encodes CDR1 SQVTM and CDR2 ANQGSEA.

The chain joins TRBV11-2 to TRBJ2-3; 12 bases map to TRBD2. Germline-derived CDR1 and CDR2 are SGHAT and FQNNGV. V gave up 5 bases and J gave up 1 base; unmatched junction bases: 13. The CDR3 loop spans 19 amino acids. The CDR3 is CASSQYGLAGNRGTDTQYF. CDR3 DNA: TGTGCCAGCAGCCAATACGGACTAGCGGGAAACAGGGGCACAGATACGCAGTATTTT.

This clone has more than one count but fewer than ten. The chain uses TRBV7-8 and TRBJ1-5; no definite D call. The germline CDR1 and CDR2 sequences are SGHVS and FQNEAQ. The CDR3 totals 13 residues. V lost 5 bases and J lost 6, with 11 bases in between. CDR3 DNA: TGTGCCAGCAGCCGGCAGGAAGGTCAGCCCCAGCATTTT. It yields the protein CASSRQEGQPQHF.

V is TRBV19 and J is TRBJ1-5; the D gene is possibly TRBD1 (6 bases). CDR3 length: 16 amino acids. Trimming shortened V by 2 bases and J by 4 bases, and 15 bases separated the two germline ends. The V gene's germline CDR1 is LNHDA and CDR2 SQIVND (reference sequence). The CDR3 region has the DNA TGTGCCAGTAGTATATCGGGCGGGGGCGGGAATCAGCCCCAGCATTTT. Translated, it gives CASSISGGGGNQPQHF. Using reference TRBV19 and TRBJ1-5 for the parts outside the CDR3, the full variable domain is DGGITQSPKYLFRKEGQNVTLSCEQNLNHDAMYWYRQDPGQGLRLIYYSQIVNDFQKGDIAEGYSVSREKKESFPLTVTSAQKNPTAFYLCASSISGGGGNQPQHFGDGTRLSIL.

In DNA, the CDR3 is TGTGCCAGTACGTACCAGGAAAGCAATCAGCCCCAGCATTTT. Its protein is CASTYQESNQPQHF. The V gene is TRBV19, the J gene TRBJ1-5; no clear D gene. Germline V lookup: CDR1 LNHDA, CDR2 SQIVND (reference sequence). V was pared by 7 bases and J by 1 base, with 11 bases between. CDR3 length: 14 amino acids.

This sequence joins TRBV30 and TRBJ1-4; the D gene is possibly TRBD1 (5 bases). Germline CDR1 is GTSNPN and CDR2 is SVGIG (reference sequence). This CDR3 spans 14 amino acids. Trimming removed 0 bases at V and 6 bases at J, with 11 bases between. The CDR3 nucleotides read TGTGCCTGGAGTGTGGGGGGAATCGATGAAAAACTGTTTTTT. This encodes CAWSVGGIDEKLFF.

The chain combines TRBV6-5 with TRBJ2-7; 7 bases agree with TRBD2. This CDR3 region has 15 residues. CDR1 MNHEY and CDR2 SVGAGI come from the germline V gene. The V segment lost 3 bases and the J segment 4 bases; nucleotides outside the gene matches: 9. CDR3 in DNA: TGTGCCAGCAGTTATCGCGGGAGTACTAAGTACGAGCAGTACTTC. This encodes CASSYRGSTKYEQYF.

The chain uses TRBV2 and TRBJ2-4; no firm D call. The V end lost 9 bases, the J end lost 0 bases, and 9 bases lay between the germline ends. CDR3 size: 13 residues. CDR1 is SNHLY, CDR2 FYNNEI, per germline. As DNA, the CDR3 is TGTGCCAGTAGAAAGCTAGCCAAAAACATTCAGTACTTC. Its protein product is CASRKLAKNIQYF.

J is TRBJ1-2 and V is TRBV5-8; D unresolved. The V gene's germline CDR1 is SGHTS and CDR2 YDEGEE. The ends were cut back, 4 bases at V and 5 bases at J, with 12 bases in the middle. The CDR3 totals 13 residues. CDR3 in amino acids: CASSEVTGYGYTF. In DNA, the CDR3 is TGTGCCAGCAGCGAGGTTACGGGGTATGGCTACACCTTC.

The J gene is TRBJ2-3, the V gene TRBV7-2; D is perhaps TRBD2 (7 bases). There are 15 residues in the CDR3. Trimming stripped 1 base from V and 5 bases from J, with 13 bases between. CDR1 and CDR2 from the germline V gene are SGHTA and FQGNSA. CDR3 protein: CASSLVTGRGDTQYF. The CDR3 DNA follows: TGTGCCAGCAGCTTAGTAACAGGGAGGGGAGATACGCAGTATTTT.

V usage is TRBV6-5 and J usage is TRBJ1-2; a possible D gene is TRBD1 (6 bases). CDR1 and CDR2 from the germline V gene are MNHEY and SVGAGI. This CDR3 comprises 13 residues. Trimming removed 7 bases at V and 8 bases at J, with 17 bases between. The CDR3 DNA is TGTGCCAGCACTCTCAGGGGTGAGAGCGGCTACACCTTC. Protein product: CASTLRGESGYTF.

This clone was seen just once. V gene TRBV2 combines with J gene TRBJ2-1, with TRBD2 as a possible D gene (6 bases). The CDR3 has 14 residues. Germline V gives CDR1 SNHLY, CDR2 FYNNEI. V was shortened by 7 bases and J by 4 bases, with 14 bases between the two germline ends. The CDR3: CASTGGGPYNEQFF. For the CDR3, the DNA is TGTGCCAGCACAGGAGGAGGGCCTTACAATGAGCAGTTCTTC.

The chain carries TRBV5-4 and TRBJ2-3, with TRBD1 matching 8 bases. Germline CDR1 SGHNT, CDR2 YYREEE (reference sequence). V lost 4 bases to trimming and J lost 2 bases; unmatched junction nucleotides: 15. The CDR3 spans 18 residues. The CDR3 spells CASSPMKRTGLSTDTQYF. CDR3 sequence (DNA): TGTGCCAGCAGCCCCATGAAGCGGACAGGGCTGTCCACAGATACGCAGTATTTT. The full variable domain, its missing parts supplied by reference TRBV5-4 and TRBJ2-3, is ETGVTQSPTHLIKTRGQQVTLRCSSQSGHNTVSWYQQALGQGPQFIFQYYREEENGRGNFPPRFSGLQFPNYSSELNVNALELDDSALYLCASSPMKRTGLSTDTQYFGPGTRLTVL.

The chain combines TRBV5-6 with TRBJ2-3; 7 nucleotides line up with TRBD1. Germline V gene lookup returns CDR1 SGHDT and CDR2 YYEEEE. V lost 4 bases and J lost 0; bases outside the gene matches: 8. The CDR3 loop spans 16 amino acids. The CDR3 DNA reads as TGTGCCAGCAGCCTATGGACAGGCTTAAGCACAGATACGCAGTATTTT. This codes for CASSLWTGLSTDTQYF.

This chain links TRBV6-1 with TRBJ2-1; perhaps TRBD2 as D (6 bases). Trimming left V 3 bases short and J 0 bases short, with 12 bases between. The CDR3 is 16 residues long. CDR1 and CDR2 (germline): MNHNS, SASEGT. The CDR3 loop reads CASSEIAVDSYNEQFF. The CDR3, as DNA: TGTGCCAGCAGTGAGATAGCGGTAGACTCCTACAATGAGCAGTTCTTC.

This clone was detected only a few times. The chain combines TRBV18 with TRBJ1-1; D remains unclear. V lost 0 bases and J lost 4, with 9 bases in between. The CDR3 length is 14 residues. Germline V gives CDR1 KGHSH, CDR2 LQKENI. The CDR3 reads CASSPPREATEAFF. The CDR3, as DNA: TGTGCCAGCTCACCACCAAGGGAGGCCACTGAAGCTTTCTTT.

The genes are TRBV28 and TRBJ2-7; 13 nucleotides align to TRBD2. CDR1 MDHEN and CDR2 SYDVKM come from the germline V gene. The CDR3 is 15 residues long. The ends lost 6 bases at V and 10 bases at J; junction bases unmatched: 12. This chain's CDR3 is CASRPGTSGNSGQYF. CDR3 DNA sequence: TGTGCCAGCAGGCCCGGGACTAGCGGGAATTCGGGACAGTACTTC.

J is TRBJ1-1 and V is TRBV2, with TRBD1 matching 7 bases. Germline assignment: CDR1 SNHLY and CDR2 FYNNEI. V gave up 5 bases and J gave up 3 bases; unmatched junction bases: 9. The CDR3 spans 15 residues. The CDR3 coding sequence is TGTGCCAGCAGTTACAGGGGATTACCATACACTGAAGCTTTCTTT. It specifies CASSYRGLPYTEAFF.

This chain joins TRBV5-1 and TRBJ2-3; D gene unclear. Trimming left V 0 bases short and J 4 bases short, with 9 bases between. Germline V gene sequence: CDR1 SGHRS, CDR2 YFSETQ. The CDR3 contains 14 residues. CDR3 in DNA: TGCGCCAGCAGCTTGGGGCAGTTCGCAGATACGCAGTATTTT. Its protein product is CASSLGQFADTQYF.

The chain's CDR3 is CASSFPGVSYNEQFF. The DNA for the CDR3 is TGTGCCAGCAGCTTCCCGGGGGTTTCCTACAATGAGCAGTTCTTC. The chain is built from TRBV7-9 and TRBJ2-1, with D possibly TRBD2 on 6 matching bases. Germline loops: CDR1 SEHNR, CDR2 FQNEAQ (reference sequence). V lost 3 bases to trimming and J lost 1 base, with 10 bases between them. The CDR3 sequence is 15 residues long.

The rearrangement uses TRBV5-6 and TRBJ1-4, with unresolved D. V was cut by 0 bases and J by 0 bases, with 6 bases left in between. The CDR3 sequence is 15 residues long. CDR1 is SGHDT and CDR2 is YYEEEE in the germline V gene. The CDR3: CASSLAGSTNEKLFF. The CDR3 DNA sequence: TGTGCCAGCAGCTTGGCGGGGTCAACTAATGAAAAACTGTTTTTT.

The V and J genes are TRBV28 and TRBJ1-5; 7 nucleotides agree with TRBD1. CDR3 size: 14 residues. Germline-derived CDR1 and CDR2 are MDHEN and SYDVKM. V lost 4 bases, J lost 4 bases, and 4 bases stayed unmatched. CDR3 DNA sequence: TGTGCCAGCAGTTCATCACAGGGGAATCAGCCCCAGCATTTT. Protein: CASSSSQGNQPQHF.

The CDR3 DNA sequence: TGCGCCAGCAGCCCTTCCTTGGACAGGGTAGACACTGAAGCTTTCTTT. This codes for CASSPSLDRVDTEAFF. This chain joins TRBV5-1 and TRBJ1-1, with 8 positions matching TRBD1. The CDR3 contains 16 residues. Germline-derived CDR1 and CDR2 are SGHRS and YFSETQ. V lost 4 bases, J lost 3 bases, and 11 bases stayed unmatched.

V usage is TRBV19 and J usage is TRBJ1-2; TRBD1 aligns across 8 bases. The germline CDR1 and CDR2 sequences are LNHDA and SQIVND (reference sequence). V shed 3 bases and J 5 bases; nucleotides not matched to a gene: 11. The CDR3 totals 16 residues. The CDR3 loop is CASSISVSGGRYGYTF. For the CDR3, the DNA is TGTGCCAGTAGTATCTCCGTGTCAGGGGGCAGGTATGGCTACACCTTC.

This clone was seen once. CDR3 amino acids: CASSLTGGADVGYGYTF. CDR3 nucleotide sequence: TGTGCCAGCAGCCTGACAGGGGGCGCGGATGTGGGCTATGGCTACACCTTC. This sequence joins TRBV5-4 and TRBJ1-2; 10 nucleotides align to TRBD1. Trimming at V came to 4 bases and at J to 4 bases, leaving 13 bases not matched to a gene. Germline assignment: CDR1 SGHNT and CDR2 YYREEE (reference sequence). CDR3 length equals 17 residues. Looking up the rest from reference TRBV5-4 and TRBJ1-2 gives the full variable domain: ETGVTQSPTHLIKTRGQQVTLRCSSQSGHNTVSWYQQALGQGPQFIFQYYREEENGRGNFPPRFSGLQFPNYSSELNVNALELDDSALYLCASSLTGGADVGYGYTFGSGTRLTVV.

The CDR3 DNA follows: TGTGCCAGCAGCTTGACTTCAGCGGGAGTTCATGAGCAGTTCTTC. Protein: CASSLTSAGVHEQFF. The chain employs TRBV5-4 and TRBJ2-1; 8 bases are shared with TRBD2. This CDR3 is built from 15 residues. The V segment lost 1 base and the J segment 8 bases; nucleotides outside the gene matches: 8. Germline V gene lookup returns CDR1 SGHNT and CDR2 YYREEE (reference sequence).

The V call is TRBV28, the J call TRBJ2-7; TRBD2 matches at 7 bases. This CDR3 spans 15 amino acids. In germline, CDR1 is MDHEN, CDR2 SYDVKM. V lost 4 bases and J lost 3; bases outside the gene matches: 9. The CDR3 loop reads CASSSGGLTLYEQYF. Written as DNA, the CDR3 is TGTGCCAGCAGTTCGGGGGGACTTACACTCTACGAGCAGTACTTC.